Below are 14 T cell receptor beta chains sequenced from a single sample in a study of T-cell reconstitution after alpha-beta-depleted transplantation in children. Preparation of the TCRbeta library used unique molecular identifiers. TCRdb independently ran MiXCR on the PCR reads; one entry per CDR3 protein. Found here are just over 950,000 distinct CDR3 sequences, roughly 29% of them singletons; the top ten hold over 25%. Specimen: PBMCs, mostly from graft donor cells, collected 360 days after TCRalphabeta/CD19-depleted stem cell transplant. These receptor sequences come from a boy in the first two years of life who had a stem cell transplant for SCID, so the T cells may come from the graft donor.

The rearrangement uses TRBV4-1 and TRBJ2-7; 12 bases are shared with TRBD2. The CDR3 has 17 amino acids. Per germline, CDR1 MGHRA and CDR2 YSYEKL. V lost 2 bases to trimming and J lost 3 bases; unmatched junction nucleotides: 8. In DNA form, the CDR3 reads TGCGCCAGCAGCCAATCTGTCATGACTAGCGGGGGCTACGAGCAGTACTTC. Residues: CASSQSVMTSGGYEQYF.

This clonotype has more than one count but fewer than ten. The chain is built from TRBV7-9 and TRBJ2-1, with D possibly TRBD1 on 6 matching bases. This CDR3 contains 13 residues. Trimming removed 5 bases from V and 12 bases from J, with 17 bases in between. CDR1 is SEHNR and CDR2 is FQNEAQ in the germline V gene (reference sequence). CDR3 in amino acids: CASSIGTGIAQFF. The CDR3 nucleotides are TGTGCCAGCAGCATAGGAACAGGGATTGCGCAGTTCTTC. Looking up the rest from reference TRBV7-9 and TRBJ2-1 gives the full variable domain: DTGVSQNPRHKITKRGQNVTFRCDPISEHNRLYWYRQTLGQGPEFLTYFQNEAQLEKSRLLSDRFSAERPKGSFSTLEIQRTEQGDSAMYLCASSIGTGIAQFFGPGTRLTVL.

The rearrangement joins TRBV9 to TRBJ1-3; 8 bases are shared with TRBD1. The germline CDR1 and CDR2 sequences are SGDLS and YYNGEE. With 2 bases clipped from V and 0 bases from J, the junction kept 7 bases outside the gene matches. The CDR3 spans 17 residues. CDR3: CASSVYQGATSGNTIYF. CDR3 DNA sequence: TGTGCCAGCAGCGTCTATCAGGGGGCCACCTCTGGAAACACCATATATTTT.

V is TRBV12-3 or TRBV12-4 and J is TRBJ2-7, with D perhaps matching TRBD1 or TRBD2 (6 bases each). The CDR3 is 15 amino acids. V shed 8 bases and J shed 0 bases, with 17 bases lying between them. The CDR3: CASRFWGALSYEQYF. The CDR3 nucleotides are TGTGCCAGCCGCTTTTGGGGGGCCCTCTCCTACGAGCAGTACTTC.

This clonotype appeared a single time. The rearrangement joins TRBV7-9 to TRBJ1-1; D gene uncertain. In germline, CDR1 is SEHNR, CDR2 FQNEAQ (reference sequence). The CDR3 runs to 15 residues. Deletions cut 3 bases from V and 3 bases from J, with 14 bases between. This chain's CDR3 is CASSFSPGSYTEAFF. CDR3 coding DNA: TGTGCCAGCAGCTTCTCCCCGGGATCCTACACTGAAGCTTTCTTT.

The rearrangement links TRBV29-1 to TRBJ2-3, with 11 positions matching TRBD2. Germline assignment: CDR1 SQVTM and CDR2 ANQGSEA. The CDR3 totals 15 residues. J was trimmed by 4 bases and V by 7 bases; bases with no gene match: 10. Here the CDR3 reads CSGVGLAGGSDTQYF. In DNA form, the CDR3 reads TGCAGCGGAGTGGGTCTAGCGGGGGGTTCAGATACGCAGTATTTT.

The chain has TRBV20-1 and TRBJ2-3, with TRBD2 as a possible D gene (7 bases). Germline CDR1 and CDR2: DFQATT and SNEGSKA (reference sequence). The V and J ends lost 6 bases and 0 bases respectively, with 22 bases between them. This CDR3 comprises 17 residues. The CDR3 DNA reads as TGCAGTGCCCAGGGAGGGGGTCTATTCCCTAGCACAGATACGCAGTATTTT. It encodes CSAQGGGLFPSTDTQYF.

The chain links TRBV12-3 or TRBV12-4 to TRBJ2-3, with D possibly TRBD2 on 6 matching bases. The CDR3 totals 13 residues. V lost 8 bases and J lost 0, with 9 bases in between. Here the CDR3 reads CASGTLSTDTQYF. In DNA form, the CDR3 reads TGTGCCAGCGGGACTCTAAGCACAGATACGCAGTATTTT.

V gene TRBV24-1 combines with J gene TRBJ2-1; D is unresolved. Germline-derived CDR1 and CDR2 are KGHDR and SFDVKD. This CDR3 has 12 residues. Trimming took 4 bases from V and 10 from J, leaving 10 bases between them. CDR3 DNA sequence: TGTGCCACCAGTGACCCTCTGGCGGAGCAGTTCTTC. This sequence encodes CATSDPLAEQFF.

Only a few counts were recorded for this clonotype. In DNA form, the CDR3 reads TGCGCCAGCAGCTTGGGACGGCCCCCACTCACTGAAGCTTTCTTT. Residues: CASSLGRPPLTEAFF. The chain joins TRBV5-1 to TRBJ1-1; D call uncertain. V was cut by 0 bases and J by 4 bases, with 13 bases left in between. The CDR3 extends over 15 amino acids. CDR1 and CDR2 from the germline V gene are SGHRS and YFSETQ.

To note about this clonotype: A read error is possible here, since a much larger clone lies one base away. Here the CDR3 omits its conserved ending phenylalanine or tryptophan, so a read error is the likely source. The V gene is TRBV7-6, the J gene TRBJ2-5, with D unclear. Looked up from germline, CDR1 is SGHVS and CDR2 is FNYEAQ. The CDR3 runs 14 residues. V was cut by 1 base and J by 1 base, with 7 bases left in between. This chain's CDR3 is CASSLVPIQETQYY. In DNA form, the CDR3 reads TGTGCCAGCAGCTTAGTGCCTATCCAAGAGACCCAGTACTAC.

This clonotype was seen at least ten times. The chain uses TRBV13 and TRBJ2-7; 7 bases are shared with TRBD2. J lost 6 bases, V lost 5 bases, and 7 bases had no gene match. CDR3 length equals 13 residues. Germline assignment: CDR1 PRHDT and CDR2 FYEKMQ (reference sequence). CDR3 nucleotides: TGTGCCAGCAGCGACGGACTAGGCGTCGAGCAGTACTTC. Protein: CASSDGLGVEQYF. Full variable domain (remainder filled in from reference TRBV13 and TRBJ2-7): AAGVIQSPRHLIKEKRETATLKCYPIPRHDTVYWYQQGPGQDPQFLISFYEKMQSDKGSIPDRFSAQQFSDYHSELNMSSLELGDSALYFCASSDGLGVEQYFGPGTRLTVT.

This clonotype has more than one count but fewer than ten. The gene calls are TRBV7-9 and TRBJ1-4; D uncertain. V dropped 1 base and J dropped 4 bases, with 10 bases sitting between them. In germline, CDR1 is SEHNR, CDR2 FQNEAQ (reference sequence). The CDR3 covers 15 residues. This chain's CDR3 is CASSLGQSDNEKLFF. The CDR3 bases are TGTGCCAGCAGCTTAGGGCAGAGCGATAATGAAAAACTGTTTTTT.

DNA for the CDR3: TGTGCCAGCTCATCTGGACAGGGGTGGACTGAAGCTTTCTTT. This encodes CASSSGQGWTEAFF. This chain links TRBV18 with TRBJ1-1, with 9 bases matching TRBD1. Trimming removed 5 bases from V and 5 bases from J; junction bases left unmatched: 6. This CDR3 has 14 residues. Germline V gene data show CDR1 as KGHSH and CDR2 as LQKENI. The variable domain in full, with the rest retrieved from reference TRBV18 and TRBJ1-1, is NAGVMQNPRHLVRRRGQEARLRCSPMKGHSHVYWYRQLPEEGLKFMVYLQKENIIDESGMPKERFSAEFPKEGPSILRIQQVVRGDSAAYFCASSSGQGWTEAFFGQGTRLTVV.